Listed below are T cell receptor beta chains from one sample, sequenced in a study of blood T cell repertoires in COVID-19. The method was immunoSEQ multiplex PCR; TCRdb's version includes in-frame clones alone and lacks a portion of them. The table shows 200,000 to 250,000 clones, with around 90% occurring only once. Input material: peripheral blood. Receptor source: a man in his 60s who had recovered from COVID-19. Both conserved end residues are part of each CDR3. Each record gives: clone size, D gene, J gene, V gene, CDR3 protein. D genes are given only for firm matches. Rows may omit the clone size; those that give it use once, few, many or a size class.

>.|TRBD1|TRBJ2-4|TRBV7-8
CASSLERGGATKNIQYF
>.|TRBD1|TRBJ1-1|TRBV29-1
CTSRQGSGTEAFF
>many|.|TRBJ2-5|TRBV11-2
CASSLFRGGVQETQYF
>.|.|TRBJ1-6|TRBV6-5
CASQFRTAYNSPLHF
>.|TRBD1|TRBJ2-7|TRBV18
CASSPARGSYEQYF
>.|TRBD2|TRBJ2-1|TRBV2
CASQLQREGNEQFF
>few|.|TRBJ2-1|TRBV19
CASSPALGNEQFF
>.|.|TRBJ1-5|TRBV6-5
CATRQDQSNQPQHF
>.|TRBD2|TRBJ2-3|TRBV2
CASSYGGEGTDTQYF
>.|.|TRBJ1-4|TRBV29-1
CSAAGGWHEKLFF
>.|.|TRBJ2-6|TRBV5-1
CASSSHLASGANVLTF
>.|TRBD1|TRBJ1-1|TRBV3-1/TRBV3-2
CASSQEDRGVFAEAFF
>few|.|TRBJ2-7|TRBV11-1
CASSYSSSYEQYF
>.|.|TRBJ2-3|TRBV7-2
CASSRDHSTDTQYF
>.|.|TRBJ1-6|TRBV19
CASSLGQYSPLHF
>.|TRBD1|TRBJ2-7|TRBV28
CASSLPGQGASHEQYF
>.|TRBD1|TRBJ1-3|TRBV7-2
CASSSDRGTGNTIYF
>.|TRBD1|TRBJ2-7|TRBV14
CASSTGGWEQYF
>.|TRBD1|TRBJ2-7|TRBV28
CASSSADRYGGLAYEQYF
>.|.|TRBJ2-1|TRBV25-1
CASSEYRRASYNEQFF
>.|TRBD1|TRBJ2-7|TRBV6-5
CASSYSLTGRYEQYF
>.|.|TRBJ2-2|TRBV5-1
CASSLGATNTGELFF
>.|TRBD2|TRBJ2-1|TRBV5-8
CASSFLSTSGSNNEQFF
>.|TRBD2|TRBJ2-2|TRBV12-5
CASGLSLSGEGRTGELFF
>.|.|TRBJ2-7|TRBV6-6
CASSASGILNAYEQYF